A single sample gave rise to the 13 T cell receptor beta chains below, sequenced in a study of shared T cell receptors in the human thymus. Repertoires were generated with immunoSEQ multiplex PCR, while TCRdb's copy carries only in-frame clones and drops some. The sample has about 660,000 clones; roughly 88% are singletons. These data are also associated with another study on human thymus T cells.

The sample consisted of thymocytes. The origin of the receptors is a boy younger than two with a congenital heart defect.

In DNA, the CDR3 is TGTGCCAGCAGTGAAGCTAGCGTCGACGAGCAGTACTTC. It is translated as CASSEASVDEQYF. The V and J genes are TRBV6-5 and TRBJ2-7; D possibly corresponds to TRBD2 (6 bases). Trimming left V 5 bases short and J 5 bases short, with 13 bases between. CDR1 and CDR2 from the germline V gene are MNHEY and SVGAGI. CDR3 length: 13 residues.

The rearrangement uses TRBV7-2 and TRBJ2-1, with no clear D. V dropped 5 bases and J dropped 7 bases, with 12 bases sitting between them. CDR3 length equals 13 residues. Per the germline V gene, CDR1 is SGHTA and CDR2 is FQGNSA. CDR3 residues: CASSPHSQNEQFF. The DNA for the CDR3 is TGTGCCAGCAGCCCCCATTCCCAAAATGAGCAGTTCTTC.

This chain connects TRBV10-1 to TRBJ1-5, with D unresolved. Germline V gene data show CDR1 as WNHNN and CDR2 as SYGVQD (reference sequence). The length of the CDR3 is 13 residues. V was trimmed by 3 bases and J by 5 bases, leaving 8 bases between them. In DNA form, the CDR3 reads TGCGCCAGCAGTGAACAGCCGGATCAGCCCCAGCATTTT. Translated, it gives CASSEQPDQPQHF.

This clone was picked up one time. V and J are TRBV27 and TRBJ2-3; a weak D match, TRBD1 (5 bases). This CDR3 region has 15 residues. V was pared by 2 bases and J by 2 bases, with 11 bases between. Per germline, CDR1 MNHEY and CDR2 SMNVEV (reference sequence). CDR3 in amino acids: CASSLQSRATDTQYF. The CDR3 DNA reads as TGTGCCAGCAGTTTACAAAGCAGGGCCACAGATACGCAGTATTTT.

This chain connects TRBV5-1 to TRBJ2-7; the match to TRBD1 covers 7 bases. The junction had 9 bases not matched to a gene; V was cut back by 4 bases and J by 5 bases. There are 14 residues in the CDR3. CDR1 is SGHRS and CDR2 is YFSETQ in the germline V gene. The DNA of the CDR3 is TGCGCCAGCAGCCAGTCAGGGGGTCGCGACGAGCAGTACTTC. This codes for CASSQSGGRDEQYF.

CDR3 bases: TGCGCCAGCAGCCCAGAGGGGGGGCCAGGTTGGTCCTACAATGAGCAGTTCTTC. It codes for CASSPEGGPGWSYNEQFF. The chain combines TRBV4-3 with TRBJ2-1, with a possible D match to TRBD2 (7 bases). The germline V gene has CDR1 LGHNA and CDR2 YSLEER. Trimming shortened V by 4 bases and J by 1 base, and 20 bases separated the two germline ends. This CDR3 is 18 amino acids long.

V and J are TRBV25-1 and TRBJ2-5, with a weak D call TRBD1 (5 bases). Trimming pared 3 bases from V and 7 bases from J, leaving 18 bases between. Germline V gives CDR1 MGHDK, CDR2 SYGVNS. This CDR3 comprises 15 residues. The CDR3 bases are TGTGCCAGCAGTGAGGGCCCGGGCCGAAGGGGGACCCAGTACTTC. Translated, it gives CASSEGPGRRGTQYF.

Remarks on this clone: This sample includes further DNA sequences coding for the same CDR3. V is TRBV7-2 and J is TRBJ2-2; 11 bases are a match to TRBD2. The CDR3 is 16 amino acids. Germline V lookup: CDR1 SGHTA, CDR2 FQGNSA. With V trimmed by 1 base and J by 5 bases, 3 bases remained unmatched. The CDR3 DNA sequence: TGTGCCAGCAGCTTAGTCGGGACTAGCGGAACCGGGGAGCTGTTTTTT. It yields the protein CASSLVGTSGTGELFF.

The chain joins TRBV4-1 to TRBJ2-6, with 8 bases aligning to TRBD1. V lost 5 bases, J lost 0 bases, and 9 bases stayed unmatched. CDR3 length equals 18 residues. Germline CDR1 reads MGHRA; CDR2 reads YSYEKL. The DNA for the CDR3 is TGCGCCAGCAGCGGCGACAGGGGCCCGACCTCTGGGGCCAACGTCCTGACTTTC. It yields the protein CASSGDRGPTSGANVLTF.

The CDR3 DNA reads as TGTGCCAGCAGCTTGGCCGGGAGGGGCGCGAACACCGGGGAGCTGTTTTTT. Translating gives CASSLAGRGANTGELFF. The chain uses TRBV5-6 and TRBJ2-2, with 8 bases matching TRBD2. The CDR3 is 17 amino acids. The V gene's germline CDR1 is SGHDT and CDR2 YYEEEE. V shed 0 bases and J 0 bases; nucleotides not matched to a gene: 4.

The V gene is TRBV20-1, the J gene TRBJ1-1; D call uncertain. The V gene's germline CDR1 is DFQATT and CDR2 SNEGSKA (reference sequence). The CDR3 contains 11 residues. V gave up 6 bases and J gave up 7 bases, with 12 bases separating them. For the CDR3, the DNA is TGCAGTGCCGGATCTCAGGTTGAAGCTTTCTTT. Translated: CSAGSQVEAFF.

The chain carries TRBV10-3 and TRBJ2-7; 8 nucleotides line up with TRBD2. Germline-derived CDR1 and CDR2 are ENHRY and SYGVKD. The junction had 13 bases not matched to a gene; V was cut back by 10 bases and J by 5 bases. The CDR3 spans 14 residues. In DNA, the CDR3 is TGTGCCACCGGGAGGGGGACTAGTCCCCACGAGCAGTACTTC. Protein: CATGRGTSPHEQYF.

J is TRBJ1-2 and V is TRBV6-1; weak D call: TRBD1 (6 bases). The CDR3 is 14 residues long. Deletions cut 6 bases from V and 5 bases from J, with 16 bases between. Looked up from germline, CDR1 is MNHNS and CDR2 is SASEGT. In DNA form, the CDR3 reads TGTGCCAGCAGATCAAAGGGGGATAGGTATGGCTACACCTTC. This codes for CASRSKGDRYGYTF.